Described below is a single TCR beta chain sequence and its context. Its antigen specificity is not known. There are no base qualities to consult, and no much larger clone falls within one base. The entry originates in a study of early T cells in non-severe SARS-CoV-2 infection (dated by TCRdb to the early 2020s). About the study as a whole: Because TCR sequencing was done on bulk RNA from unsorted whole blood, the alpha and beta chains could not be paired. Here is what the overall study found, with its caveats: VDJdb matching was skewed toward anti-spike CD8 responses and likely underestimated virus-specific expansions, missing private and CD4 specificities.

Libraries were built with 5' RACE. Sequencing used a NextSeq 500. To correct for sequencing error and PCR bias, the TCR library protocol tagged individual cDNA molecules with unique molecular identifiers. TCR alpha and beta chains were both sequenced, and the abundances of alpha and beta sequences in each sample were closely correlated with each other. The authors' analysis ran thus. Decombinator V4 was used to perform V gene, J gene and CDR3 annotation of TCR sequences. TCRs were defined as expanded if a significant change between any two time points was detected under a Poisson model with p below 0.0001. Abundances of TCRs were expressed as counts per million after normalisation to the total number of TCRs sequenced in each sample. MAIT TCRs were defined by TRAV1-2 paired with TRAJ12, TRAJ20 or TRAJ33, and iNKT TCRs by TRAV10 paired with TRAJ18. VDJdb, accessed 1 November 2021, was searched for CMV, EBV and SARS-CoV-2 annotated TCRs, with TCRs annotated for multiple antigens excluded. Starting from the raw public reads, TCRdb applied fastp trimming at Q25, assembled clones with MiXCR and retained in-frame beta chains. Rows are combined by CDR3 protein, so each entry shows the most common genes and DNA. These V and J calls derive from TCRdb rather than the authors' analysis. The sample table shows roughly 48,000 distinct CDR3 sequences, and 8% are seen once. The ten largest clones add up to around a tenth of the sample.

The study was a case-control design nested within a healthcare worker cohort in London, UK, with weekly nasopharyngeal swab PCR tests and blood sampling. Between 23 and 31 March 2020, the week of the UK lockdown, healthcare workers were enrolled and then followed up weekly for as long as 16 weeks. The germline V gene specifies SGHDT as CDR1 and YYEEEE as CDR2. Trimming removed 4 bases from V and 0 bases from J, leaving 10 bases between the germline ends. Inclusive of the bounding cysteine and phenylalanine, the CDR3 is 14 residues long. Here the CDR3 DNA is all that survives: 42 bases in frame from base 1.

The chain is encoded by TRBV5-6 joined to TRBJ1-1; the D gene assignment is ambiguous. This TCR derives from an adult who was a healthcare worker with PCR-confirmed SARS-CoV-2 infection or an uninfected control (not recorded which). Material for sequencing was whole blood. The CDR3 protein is CASSKVVLNTEAFF. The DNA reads TGTGCCAGCAGCAAGGTAGTGTTGAACACTGAAGCTTTCTTT.